A selection of T cell receptor beta chains follows, all from one sample in a study of blood T cells in healthy people across ages. In TCRdb, the 5' RACE reads were re-called with MiXCR into one record per CDR3 protein. The sample records roughly 2 million distinct CDR3 sequences, around 48% being singletons. The sequenced sample was blood. The receptor source for this set is a woman in her thirties or forties in good health. The conserved cysteine and the conserved F or W are not part of the CDR3 here.

j_call,v_call,cdr3_aa
TRBJ2-1,TRBV29-1,SVMTGEYDEQF
-,TRBV7-9,ASSSAPHEQY
TRBJ2-7,TRBV10-3,ASESVGYEQY
TRBJ1-2,TRBV7-8,ASSLGSGSHGYT
TRBJ2-1,TRBV6-6,ASSASGTGAYSPF
-,TRBV27,ASTYTSGGLETQY
TRBJ2-1,TRBV6-2/TRBV6-3,ASSYAQEGREQF
TRBJ1-2,TRBV29-1,SVGLGQHYGYT
TRBJ2-3,TRBV5-1,ASSGIKQGFSTDTQY
TRBJ2-5,TRBV7-2,ASSPKGRETQY
TRBJ2-5,TRBV27,ASRSGQQEAQY
TRBJ2-1,TRBV10-3,AISDGGEQF
TRBJ2-3,TRBV27,ASTVWGGLDTQY
TRBJ2-6,TRBV11-2,ASSSTFPLTGSGANVLT
TRBJ1-2,TRBV7-9,ASSLGQPNFYDGYT
TRBJ2-5,TRBV7-9,ASSDPSGYEEGGQY
TRBJ2-4,TRBV20-1,SARRRGIAKNIQY